This T cell receptor beta chain was documented in a study of OX40 agonist ivuxolimab in advanced cancers. The study's findings and limits: Clonal expansion from baseline to week 6 occurred in both CD4+ and CD8+ T cells. Relative to CD4+, CD8+ T cells held more expanded clones on average.

Some clones are missing from TCRdb's copy, which holds only in-frame ones; the method was immunoSEQ multiplex PCR. The table includes about 110,000 clones, around 90% detected once. On this clone itself: No antigen is known for it.

Specimen: CD4+ or CD8+ T cells sorted from blood, collected in a trial of the OX40 agonist ivuxolimab. This clonotype was sampled from an adult with an advanced solid tumor such as melanoma, head and neck, liver or kidney cancer.

The CDR3 protein is CASIPRARGHYEQYF. In DNA, the CDR3 is TGTGCCAGCATACCCCGCGCTCGGGGGCACTACGAGCAGTACTTC. V usage is TRBV11-1 and J usage is TRBJ2-7, with D perhaps assigned TRBD1 or TRBD2 (6 bases each). V lost 7 bases and J lost 3, with 19 bases in between. The CDR3 consists of 15 residues. Germline loops: CDR1 SGHAT, CDR2 FQDESV (reference sequence).